These 15 T cell receptor beta chains were sequenced from one sample in a study of control samples from healthy donors and cancer patients. Libraries were prepared by immunoSEQ multiplex PCR; TCRdb keeps only in-frame clonotypes and omits some of them. Found here are about 83,000 clones, about nine tenths of them singletons; the top ten hold approximately 15%. Sequenced: blood. The receptors stem from a man between 50 and 59 years old in good health.

This rearrangement joins TRBV25-1 to TRBJ1-2; possibly TRBD1 for D (5 bases). This CDR3 is built from 11 residues. V was pared by 4 bases and J by 8 bases, with 8 bases between. Germline V gene lookup returns CDR1 MGHDK and CDR2 SYGVNS. The CDR3 loop reads CASSVGHGYTF. CDR3 DNA: TGTGCCAGCAGTGTGGGGCACGGCTACACCTTC.

This clone is a singleton in its sample. This rearrangement joins TRBV4-1 to TRBJ1-1; D unresolved. Trimming stripped 0 bases from V and 0 bases from J, with 8 bases between. CDR3 length equals 15 residues. In germline, CDR1 is MGHRA, CDR2 YSYEKL. The CDR3 protein is CASSQDRLLNTEAFF. In DNA form, the CDR3 reads TGCGCCAGCAGCCAAGATCGGCTGCTGAACACTGAAGCTTTCTTT.

The V call is TRBV6-5, the J call TRBJ2-5; TRBD2 aligns across 8 bases. In germline, CDR1 is MNHEY, CDR2 SVGAGI. CDR3 length: 15 residues. The V segment lost 6 bases and the J segment 5 bases; nucleotides outside the gene matches: 11. The CDR3 DNA sequence: TGTGCCAGCAGGGCGGGGGGAGGAATGGGGGAGACCCAGTACTTC. Protein: CASRAGGGMGETQYF.

This sequence joins TRBV6-5 and TRBJ1-1; D unclear. Deletions cut 6 bases from V and 0 bases from J, with 8 bases between. The length of the CDR3 is 13 residues. Germline V lookup: CDR1 MNHEY, CDR2 SVGAGI. The CDR3 sequence is CASRDTMNTEAFF. Written as DNA, the CDR3 is TGTGCCAGCAGAGATACTATGAACACTGAAGCTTTCTTT.

The J gene is TRBJ1-2, the V gene TRBV5-1, with a possible D match to TRBD1 (5 bases). Germline CDR1 is SGHRS and CDR2 is YFSETQ. The CDR3 has 14 residues. Trimming cost V 5 bases and J 4 bases, with 15 bases left between them. The CDR3 DNA follows: TGCGCCAGCAGTTTTGGGGCAGTGACCTATGGCTACACCTTC. It codes for CASSFGAVTYGYTF.

This clone was counted once. The genes are TRBV10-3 and TRBJ2-3; D gene ambiguous. The CDR3 consists of 15 residues. Between the trimmed V and J ends, which lost 2 bases and 0 bases, there was a span of 9 bases. Germline V gene data show CDR1 as ENHRY and CDR2 as SYGVKD. CDR3 protein: CAISEASLSTDTQYF. CDR3 sequence (DNA): TGTGCCATCAGTGAGGCCAGCCTGAGCACAGATACGCAGTATTTT.

This chain connects TRBV10-3 to TRBJ2-1, with D possibly TRBD2 on 7 matching bases. V was trimmed by 8 bases and J by 5 bases, leaving 13 bases between them. The germline V gene has CDR1 ENHRY and CDR2 SYGVKD. The CDR3 sequence is 13 residues long. In DNA form, the CDR3 reads TGTGCCATCGGGGGGGCAGCCAACAATGAGCAGTTCTTC. Encoded protein: CAIGGAANNEQFF.

The chain employs TRBV9 and TRBJ2-3; D might be TRBD1 (5 bases). Trimming cost V 5 bases and J 4 bases, with 8 bases left between them. Germline values: CDR1 SGDLS, CDR2 YYNGEE. The CDR3 totals 12 residues. CDR3 sequence: CASSATADTQYF. The CDR3 DNA sequence: TGTGCCAGCAGTGCGACAGCAGATACGCAGTATTTT. Together with reference TRBV9 and TRBJ2-3, the CDR3 gives the full variable domain: DSGVTQTPKHLITATGQRVTLRCSPRSGDLSVYWYQQSLDQGLQFLIQYYNGEERAKGNILERFSAQQFPDLHSELNLSSLELGDSALYFCASSATADTQYFGPGTRLTVL.

V and J are TRBV7-9 and TRBJ1-1; D is perhaps TRBD1 (6 bases). The CDR3 has 14 amino acids. Germline V gene data show CDR1 as SEHNR and CDR2 as FQNEAQ (reference sequence). V was pared by 1 base and J by 5 bases, with 11 bases between. CDR3 nucleotide sequence: TGTGCCAGCAGCTTAGGCCAGGGGAGGACTGAAGCTTTCTTT. It translates to CASSLGQGRTEAFF.

The chain recombines TRBV2 with TRBJ1-3, with D tentatively TRBD1 (6 bases). Trimming removed 8 bases from V and 0 bases from J, with 17 bases in between. This CDR3 is 16 amino acids long. Germline V gene lookup returns CDR1 SNHLY and CDR2 FYNNEI. DNA for the CDR3: TGTGCCAGCGGATTCAGGGGAGCGGGCTCTGGAAACACCATATATTTT. Protein: CASGFRGAGSGNTIYF.

This clone was counted only a few times. This rearrangement joins TRBV7-2 to TRBJ1-1; TRBD1 matches 9 bases. The CDR3 runs 13 residues. With V trimmed by 3 bases and J by 6 bases, 2 bases remained unmatched. In germline, CDR1 is SGHTA, CDR2 FQGNSA. As DNA, the CDR3 is TGTGCCAGCAGCTTCAGACAGGGGGCTGAAGCTTTCTTT. Its translation is CASSFRQGAEAFF. The whole variable domain, filled in from reference TRBV7-2 and TRBJ1-1, reads GAGVSQSPSNKVTEKGKDVELRCDPISGHTALYWYRQSLGQGLEFLIYFQGNSAPDKSGLPSDRFSAERTGGSVSTLTIQRTQQEDSAVYLCASSFRQGAEAFFGQGTRLTVV.

This chain uses TRBV4-1 with TRBJ1-1; TRBD1 matches 10 bases. Trimming removed 4 bases from V and 3 bases from J; junction bases left unmatched: 5. CDR1 is MGHRA, CDR2 YSYEKL, per germline. The CDR3 loop spans 15 amino acids. The CDR3 bases are TGCGCCAGCAGCCCGCTAGGGACAGGGGACACTGAAGCTTTCTTT. Amino acid sequence: CASSPLGTGDTEAFF.

In regard to this clone: The same CDR3 can be traced to other DNA sequences in this sample. J is TRBJ2-3 and V is TRBV5-1, with a weak D call TRBD2 (5 bases). With 4 bases removed from V and 2 bases from J, the gap between germline ends came to 5 bases. The CDR3 is 12 residues long. Germline V gives CDR1 SGHRS, CDR2 YFSETQ. This CDR3 is CASSRDTDTQYF. The CDR3 coding sequence is TGCGCCAGCAGCCGGGACACAGATACGCAGTATTTT.

The J gene is TRBJ2-7, the V gene TRBV27; unclear D gene. CDR1 is MNHEY, CDR2 SMNVEV, per germline (reference sequence). This CDR3 has 13 amino acids. V was cut by 4 bases and J by 4 bases, with 11 bases left in between. The chain's CDR3 is CASSSRALYEQYF. For the CDR3, the DNA is TGTGCCAGCAGTTCCCGGGCTCTTTACGAGCAGTACTTC.

The chain employs TRBV6-5 and TRBJ1-5; D unclear. CDR1 is MNHEY, CDR2 SVGAGI, per germline. The CDR3 contains 15 residues. Trimming stripped 0 bases from V and 7 bases from J, with 13 bases between. The CDR3 sequence is CASSYSSSWMQPQHF. CDR3 nucleotide sequence: TGTGCCAGCAGTTACTCAAGTTCTTGGATGCAGCCCCAGCATTTT.